This T cell receptor beta chain emerged from a study of blood T cell repertoires in COVID-19. Study background: Acute-phase and convalescent COVID-19 samples originated in the United States, Italy and Spain. Nucleic acid was either cDNA or gDNA, and it came from T cells, B-cell-depleted T cells, or PBMCs.

As handled by the study authors: Amplification with reference gene primers provided the estimates of nucleated cell counts. The method was immunoSEQ multiplex PCR; TCRdb's version includes in-frame clones alone and lacks a portion of them. V and J calls and clone size are given by that table; D and trimming were obtained from the DNA. The table includes roughly 40,000 clones, roughly 80% detected once. This clone showed up just once. V trimming: 0 bases; J trimming: 0 bases; junction bases outside the gene matches: 9. The CDR3 spans 18 residues. The germline CDR1 and CDR2 sequences are SGHNT and YENEEA.

Sample: peripheral blood. The sequence was collected from a man at least 80 years old with active or convalescent COVID-19. V usage is TRBV11-3 and J usage is TRBJ2-3, with 7 bases that match TRBD2. The CDR3 DNA follows: TGTGCCAGCAGCTTAGATCCTCGGCGGGAGTGGAGCACAGATACGCAGTATTTT. Protein sequence: CASSLDPRREWSTDTQYF. The full variable domain, with the rest looked up from reference TRBV11-3 and TRBJ2-3, is EAGVVQSPRYKIIEKKQPVAFWCNPISGHNTLYWYLQNLGQGPELLIRYENEEAVDDSQLPKDRFSAERLKGVDSTLKIQPAELGDSAVYLCASSLDPRREWSTDTQYFGPGTRLTVL.